This TCR beta chain is drawn from a study of T cells in Graves' hyperthyroidism and ophthalmopathy. Amplification of TCR beta CDR3 regions was performed using RNA transcripts as template. The TCR CDR3 was amplified in a first-round RT-PCR using the HTBI primer set. Each CDR3 protein gets one entry after TCRdb re-called the multiplex PCR reads with MiXCR. The table includes a few hundred thousand distinct CDR3 sequences, approximately 15% detected once. The V gene lost 4 bases and the J gene lost 4 bases, with 19 bases spanning the gap. The CDR3 runs to 15 residues. Per germline, CDR1 DFQATT and CDR2 SNEGSKA (reference sequence).

The rearrangement links TRBV20-1 to TRBJ1-2; TRBD1 is a possible D gene (5 bases). The sequence was collected from a middle-aged woman with Graves' ophthalmopathy. The source material was blood. In DNA form, the CDR3 reads TGCAGTGCTAAACGCCCCGGGACTGACATCTATGGCTACACCTTC. It translates to CSAKRPGTDIYGYTF.